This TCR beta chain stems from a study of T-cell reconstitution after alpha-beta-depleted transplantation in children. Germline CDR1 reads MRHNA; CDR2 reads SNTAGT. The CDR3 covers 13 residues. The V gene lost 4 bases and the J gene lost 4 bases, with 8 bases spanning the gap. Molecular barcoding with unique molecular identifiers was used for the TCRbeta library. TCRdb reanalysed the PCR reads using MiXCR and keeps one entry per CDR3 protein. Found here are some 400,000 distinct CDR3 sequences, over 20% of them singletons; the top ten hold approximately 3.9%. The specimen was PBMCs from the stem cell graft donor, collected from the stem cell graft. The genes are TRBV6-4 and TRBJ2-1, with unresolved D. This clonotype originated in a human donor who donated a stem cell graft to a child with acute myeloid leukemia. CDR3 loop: CASSVELYNEQFF. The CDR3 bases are TGTGCCAGCAGTGTGGAACTTTACAATGAGCAGTTCTTC.